This TCR beta chain was profiled in a study of blood T cell repertoires in COVID-19. Study details: COVID-19 samples from acute and convalescent phases originated in the United States, Italy and Spain. Sample material is recorded as cDNA or gDNA derived from T cells, B-cell-depleted T cells, or PBMCs.

It was during active infection that Seattle patients were enrolled and then longitudinally followed. The CDR3 sequence is 14 residues long. V lost 3 bases, J lost 6 bases, and 6 bases stayed unmatched. Per the germline V gene, CDR1 is ENHRY and CDR2 is SYGVKD. In the study's own analysis: Amplification of reference gene primers provided the estimated nucleated cell counts. The data were produced by immunoSEQ multiplex PCR, yet TCRdb's version contains in-frame clones alone and is incomplete. D and trimming come from the DNA, and the V and J calls and clone size come from that table. The sample lists roughly 120,000 clones, around 83% occurring once.

The TCR originated in a woman aged 80 or older with COVID-19, enrolled during active disease. This rearrangement joins TRBV10-3 to TRBJ1-2; 8 bases agree with TRBD1. The sequencing sample was made of peripheral blood. The CDR3 reads CAISDQQGAHGYTF. The CDR3 DNA reads TGTGCCATCAGTGATCAGCAGGGGGCGCATGGCTACACCTTC.